This T cell receptor (beta chain) is from a study of molecular identifiers for immune sequencing clone quantification. Sorted naive CD8 T cells were those defined as CD8+CD4-CCR7+CD45RA+. TCRdb called the PCR reads again in MiXCR, with one record for every CDR3 protein. The sample lists 600,000 to 650,000 distinct CDR3 sequences, 20% occurring once. Trimming stripped 0 bases from V and 0 bases from J, with 11 bases between. This CDR3 contains 16 residues. Germline V gene lookup returns CDR1 PRHDT and CDR2 FYEKMQ (reference sequence). The chain carries TRBV13 and TRBJ1-1; a weak D match, TRBD1 (5 bases). The receptor comes from a human donor in good health. Some libraries in this study had Jurkat cell RNA spiked in. Sequencing was done on a sample of naive CD8+ T cells from blood, with Jurkat cell RNA spiked in. Subset described: FACS-sorted CD8+CD4-CCR7+CD45RA+ naive T cells. CDR3 loop: CASSLGLGGVNTEAFF. CDR3 sequence (DNA): TGTGCCAGCAGCTTAGGGTTGGGAGGGGTGAACACTGAAGCTTTCTTT. Combining the CDR3 with reference TRBV13 and TRBJ1-1 gives the whole variable domain AAGVIQSPRHLIKEKRETATLKCYPIPRHDTVYWYQQGPGQDPQFLISFYEKMQSDKGSIPDRFSAQQFSDYHSELNMSSLELGDSALYFCASSLGLGGVNTEAFFGQGTRLTVV.